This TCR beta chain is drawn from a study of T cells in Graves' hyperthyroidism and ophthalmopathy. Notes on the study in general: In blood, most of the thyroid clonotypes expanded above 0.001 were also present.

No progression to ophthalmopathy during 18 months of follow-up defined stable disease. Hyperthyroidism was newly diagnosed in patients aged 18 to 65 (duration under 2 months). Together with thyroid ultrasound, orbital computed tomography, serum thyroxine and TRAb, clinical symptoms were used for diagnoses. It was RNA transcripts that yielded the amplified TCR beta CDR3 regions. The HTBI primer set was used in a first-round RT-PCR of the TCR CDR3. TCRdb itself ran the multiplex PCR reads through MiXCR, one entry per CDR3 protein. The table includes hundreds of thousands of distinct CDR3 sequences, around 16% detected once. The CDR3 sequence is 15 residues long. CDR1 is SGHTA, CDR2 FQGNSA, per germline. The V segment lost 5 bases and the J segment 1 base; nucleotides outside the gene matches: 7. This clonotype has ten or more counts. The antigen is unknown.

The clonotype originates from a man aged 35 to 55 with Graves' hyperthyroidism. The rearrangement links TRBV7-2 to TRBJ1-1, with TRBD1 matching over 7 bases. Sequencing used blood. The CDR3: CASSETGLGNTEAFF. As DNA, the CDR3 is TGTGCCAGCAGCGAGACAGGGCTGGGGAACACTGAAGCTTTCTTT.